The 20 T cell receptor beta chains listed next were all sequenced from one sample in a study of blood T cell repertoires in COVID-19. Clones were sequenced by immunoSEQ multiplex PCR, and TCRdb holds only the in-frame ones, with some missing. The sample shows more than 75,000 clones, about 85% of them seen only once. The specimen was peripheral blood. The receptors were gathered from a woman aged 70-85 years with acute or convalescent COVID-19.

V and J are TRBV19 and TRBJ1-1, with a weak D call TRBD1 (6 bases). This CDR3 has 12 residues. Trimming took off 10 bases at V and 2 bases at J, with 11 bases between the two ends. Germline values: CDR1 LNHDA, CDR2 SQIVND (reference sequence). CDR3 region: CATVQGNTEAFF. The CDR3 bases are TGTGCCACTGTACAGGGAAACACTGAAGCTTTCTTT.

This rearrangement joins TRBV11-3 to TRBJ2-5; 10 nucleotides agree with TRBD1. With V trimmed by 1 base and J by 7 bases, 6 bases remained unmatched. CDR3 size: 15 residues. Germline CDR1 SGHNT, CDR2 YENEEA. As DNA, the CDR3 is TGTGCCAGCAGCTTAGTAGGGACAGGGGAGGTGACCCAGTACTTC. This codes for CASSLVGTGEVTQYF.

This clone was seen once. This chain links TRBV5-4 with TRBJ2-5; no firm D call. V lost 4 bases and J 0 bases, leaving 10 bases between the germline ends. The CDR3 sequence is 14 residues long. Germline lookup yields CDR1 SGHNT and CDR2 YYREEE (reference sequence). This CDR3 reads CASSTDKYQETQYF. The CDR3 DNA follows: TGTGCCAGCAGCACCGACAAGTACCAAGAGACCCAGTACTTC.

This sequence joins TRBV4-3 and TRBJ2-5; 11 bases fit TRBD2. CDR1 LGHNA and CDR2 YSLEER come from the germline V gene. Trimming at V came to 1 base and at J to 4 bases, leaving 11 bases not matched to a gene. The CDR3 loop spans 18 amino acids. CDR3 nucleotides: TGCGCCAGCAGCCAAGTTTTAGCGGGAGGGCCTCGGGGAGAGACCCAGTACTTC. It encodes CASSQVLAGGPRGETQYF.

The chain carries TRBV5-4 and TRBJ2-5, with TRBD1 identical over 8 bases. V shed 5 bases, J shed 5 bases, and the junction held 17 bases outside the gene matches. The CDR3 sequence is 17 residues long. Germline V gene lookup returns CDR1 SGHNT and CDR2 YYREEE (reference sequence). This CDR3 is CASRGGEGQVRGETQYF. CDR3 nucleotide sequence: TGTGCCAGCAGAGGGGGCGAGGGACAGGTGCGAGGGGAGACCCAGTACTTC.

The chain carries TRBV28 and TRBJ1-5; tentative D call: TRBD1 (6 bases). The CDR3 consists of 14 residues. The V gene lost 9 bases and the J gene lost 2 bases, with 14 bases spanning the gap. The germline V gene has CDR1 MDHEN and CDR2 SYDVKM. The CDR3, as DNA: TGTGCCAGTTTAACGGGGGGGCGCAATCAGCCCCAGCATTTT. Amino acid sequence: CASLTGGRNQPQHF.

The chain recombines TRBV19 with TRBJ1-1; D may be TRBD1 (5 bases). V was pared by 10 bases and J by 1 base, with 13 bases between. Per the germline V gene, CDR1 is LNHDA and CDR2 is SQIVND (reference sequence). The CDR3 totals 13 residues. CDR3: CATEDRQNTEAFF. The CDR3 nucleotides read TGTGCCACCGAAGACAGACAGAACACTGAAGCTTTCTTT.

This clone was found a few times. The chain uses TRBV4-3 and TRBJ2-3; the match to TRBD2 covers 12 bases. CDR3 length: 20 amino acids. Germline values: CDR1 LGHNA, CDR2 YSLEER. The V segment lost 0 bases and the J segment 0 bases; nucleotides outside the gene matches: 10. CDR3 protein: CASSQEARLAGGPSTDTQYF. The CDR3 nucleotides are TGCGCCAGCAGCCAAGAGGCGCGTCTAGCGGGAGGGCCTAGCACAGATACGCAGTATTTT.

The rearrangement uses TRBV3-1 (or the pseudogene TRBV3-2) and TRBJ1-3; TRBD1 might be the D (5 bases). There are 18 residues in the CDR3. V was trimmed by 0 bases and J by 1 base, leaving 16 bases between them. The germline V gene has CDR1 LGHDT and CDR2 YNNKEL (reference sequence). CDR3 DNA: TGTGCCAGCAGCCAAGATATCGGAGGGGTTGGTTCTGGAAACACCATATATTTT. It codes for CASSQDIGGVGSGNTIYF.

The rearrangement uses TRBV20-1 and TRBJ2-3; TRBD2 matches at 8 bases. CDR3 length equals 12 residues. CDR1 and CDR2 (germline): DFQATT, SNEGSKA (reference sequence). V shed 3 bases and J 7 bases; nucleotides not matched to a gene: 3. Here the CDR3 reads CSASAGGNTQYF. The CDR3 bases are TGCAGTGCTAGTGCGGGGGGAAATACGCAGTATTTT.

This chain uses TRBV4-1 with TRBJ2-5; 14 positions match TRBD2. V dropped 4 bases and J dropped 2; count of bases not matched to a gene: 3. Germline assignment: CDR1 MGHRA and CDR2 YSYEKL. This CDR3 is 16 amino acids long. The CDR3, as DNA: TGCGCCAGCAGCCCCGGACTAGCGGGGGGTCAAGAGACCCAGTACTTC. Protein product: CASSPGLAGGQETQYF.

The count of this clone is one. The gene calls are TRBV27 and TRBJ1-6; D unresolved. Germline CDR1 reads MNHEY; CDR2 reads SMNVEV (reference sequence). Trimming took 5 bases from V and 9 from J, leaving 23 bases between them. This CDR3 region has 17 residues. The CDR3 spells CASSPPGSAGLRSPLHF. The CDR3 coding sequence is TGTGCCAGCAGTCCCCCGGGCTCGGCAGGACTTCGTTCACCCCTCCACTTT.

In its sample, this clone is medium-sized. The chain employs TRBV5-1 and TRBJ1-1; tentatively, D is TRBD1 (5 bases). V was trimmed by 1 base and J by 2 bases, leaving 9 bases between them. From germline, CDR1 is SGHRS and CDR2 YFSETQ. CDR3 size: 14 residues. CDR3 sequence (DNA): TGCGCCAGCAGCTTGTCAGGGCTCAACACTGAAGCTTTCTTT. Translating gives CASSLSGLNTEAFF.

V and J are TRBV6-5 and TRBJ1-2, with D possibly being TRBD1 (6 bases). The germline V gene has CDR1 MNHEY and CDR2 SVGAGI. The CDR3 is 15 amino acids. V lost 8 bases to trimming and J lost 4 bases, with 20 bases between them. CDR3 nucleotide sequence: TGTGCCAGCGCCGAGGGGGGGAACCCCTTCTATGGCTACACCTTC. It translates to CASAEGGNPFYGYTF.

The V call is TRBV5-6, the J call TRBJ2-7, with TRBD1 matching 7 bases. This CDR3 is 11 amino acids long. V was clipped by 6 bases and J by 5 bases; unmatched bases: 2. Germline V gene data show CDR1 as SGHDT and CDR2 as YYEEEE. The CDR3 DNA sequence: TGTGCCAGCAAAAGGGGGCACGAGCAGTACGTC. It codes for CASKRGHEQYV.

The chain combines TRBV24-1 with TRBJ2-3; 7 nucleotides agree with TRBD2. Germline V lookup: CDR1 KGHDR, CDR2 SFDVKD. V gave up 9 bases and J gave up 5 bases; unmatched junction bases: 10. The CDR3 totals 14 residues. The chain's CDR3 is CATGLGAGVDTQYF. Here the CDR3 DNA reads TGTGCCACCGGACTAGGAGCGGGTGTAGATACGCAGTATTTT.

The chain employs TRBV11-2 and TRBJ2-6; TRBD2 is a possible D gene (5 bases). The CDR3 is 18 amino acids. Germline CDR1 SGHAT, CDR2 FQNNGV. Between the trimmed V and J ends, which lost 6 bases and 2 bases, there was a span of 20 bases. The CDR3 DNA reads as TGTGCCAGCAGTTATGCCCTAAGGGAGCAAGCTGGGGCCAACGTCCTGACTTTC. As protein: CASSYALREQAGANVLTF.

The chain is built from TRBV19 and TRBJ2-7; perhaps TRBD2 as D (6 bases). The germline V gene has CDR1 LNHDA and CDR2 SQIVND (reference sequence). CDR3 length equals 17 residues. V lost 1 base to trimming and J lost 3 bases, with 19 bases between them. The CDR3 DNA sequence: TGTGCCAGTAGTATAGGTCCTAGCGAGAGGCAATACTACGAGCAGTACGTC. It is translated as CASSIGPSERQYYEQYV.

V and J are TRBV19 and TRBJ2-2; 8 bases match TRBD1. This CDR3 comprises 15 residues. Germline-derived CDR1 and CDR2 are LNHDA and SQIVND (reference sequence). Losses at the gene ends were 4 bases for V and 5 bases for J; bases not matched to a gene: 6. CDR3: CASSTDRERTGELFF. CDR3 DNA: TGTGCCAGTAGTACGGACAGGGAAAGGACCGGGGAGCTGTTTTTT.

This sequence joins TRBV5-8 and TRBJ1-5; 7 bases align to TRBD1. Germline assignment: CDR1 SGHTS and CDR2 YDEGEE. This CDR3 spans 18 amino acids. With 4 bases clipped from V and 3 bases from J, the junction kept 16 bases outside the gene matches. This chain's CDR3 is CASSPKPTGINPNQPQHF. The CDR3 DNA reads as TGTGCCAGCAGCCCCAAGCCGACAGGGATTAATCCCAATCAGCCCCAGCATTTT.